Presented here are 22 T cell receptor beta chains from one specimen sequenced in a study of T cells in Graves' hyperthyroidism and ophthalmopathy. RNA transcripts gave rise to amplified TCR beta CDR3 regions. The TCR CDR3 was amplified in a first-round RT-PCR using the HTBI primer set. Each CDR3 protein is one row after TCRdb ran MiXCR on the multiplex PCR reads. The sample holds around 300,000 distinct CDR3 sequences, more than 10% seen once. The sample consisted of blood. These receptor sequences come from a young woman with Graves' hyperthyroidism that later progressed to Graves' ophthalmopathy.

This clonotype showed up many times. The rearrangement uses TRBV28 and TRBJ2-7, with TRBD1 matching over 7 bases. This CDR3 comprises 15 residues. V was pared by 3 bases and J by 0 bases, with 5 bases of the junction left unmatched. Germline assignment: CDR1 MDHEN and CDR2 SYDVKM. The CDR3 DNA is TGTGCCAGCAGTTTTGGGGGACAGAGCTCCTACGAGCAGTACTTC. This translates into CASSFGGQSSYEQYF. Full variable domain (remainder filled in from reference TRBV28 and TRBJ2-7): DVKVTQSSRYLVKRTGEKVFLECVQDMDHENMFWYRQDPGLGLRLIYFSYDVKMKEKGDIPEGYSVSREKKERFSLILESASTNQTSMYLCASSFGGQSSYEQYFGPGTRLTVT.

This clonotype was detected ten times or more. Mismatch with germline at one junction end may stem from a read error. V gene TRBV28 combines with J gene TRBJ1-2, with 12 bases fitting TRBD1. CDR1 is MDHEN and CDR2 is SYDVKM in the germline V gene. The CDR3 is 13 amino acids. CDR3: CASSSLRDRGLHF. The CDR3 DNA reads as TGTGCCAGCAGTTCCCTCCGGGACAGGGGGCTCCACTTC.

At least ten counts were recorded for this clonotype. V and J are TRBV15 and TRBJ1-4; unclear D gene. The germline V gene has CDR1 LNHNV and CDR2 YYDKDF (reference sequence). Trimming stripped 3 bases from V and 4 bases from J, with 6 bases between. The CDR3 sequence is 13 residues long. This CDR3 is CATSRTFNEKLFF. The CDR3 nucleotides are TGTGCCACCAGCAGGACCTTTAATGAAAAACTGTTTTTT.

V usage is TRBV5-1 and J usage is TRBJ2-1; 16 bases fit TRBD2. J was trimmed by 2 bases and V by 5 bases; bases with no gene match: 7. The CDR3 length is 18 residues. Germline V gene data show CDR1 as SGHRS and CDR2 as YFSETQ. In nucleotides, the CDR3 is TGCGCCAGCAGTTCACCGGGACTAGCGGGAGGGGCCTACAATGAGCAGTTCTTC. It codes for CASSSPGLAGGAYNEQFF.

This clonotype was recorded many times. The V gene is TRBV3-1, the J gene TRBJ2-3, with 10 positions matching TRBD2. Germline CDR1 reads LGHDT; CDR2 reads YNNKEL (reference sequence). The CDR3 has 16 residues. J lost 2 bases, V lost 4 bases, and 6 bases had no gene match. The CDR3 loop reads CASSLRTSGFTDTQYF. In DNA form, the CDR3 reads TGTGCCAGCAGCCTCCGGACTAGCGGATTCACAGATACGCAGTATTTT.

This clonotype has a count of ten or more. The chain recombines TRBV6-2 or TRBV6-3 with TRBJ2-7, with 9 positions matching TRBD1. Germline loops: CDR1 MNHEY, CDR2 SVGEGT. This CDR3 contains 17 residues. The V and J ends lost 2 bases and 2 bases, in that order; junction bases with no gene match: 10. This CDR3 reads CASSYAVGQGKPYEQYF. DNA of the CDR3: TGTGCCAGCAGTTACGCTGTCGGACAGGGGAAACCCTACGAGCAGTACTTC.

This clonotype occurred many times. This rearrangement joins TRBV3-1 to TRBJ2-1, with 7 positions matching TRBD2. The CDR3 is 15 residues long. The V gene's germline CDR1 is LGHDT and CDR2 YNNKEL (reference sequence). V was clipped by 4 bases and J by 7 bases; unmatched bases: 10. CDR3 in DNA: TGTGCCAGCAGCCCCCGTGGCGGGAGCTATAATGAGCAGTTCTTC. Residues: CASSPRGGSYNEQFF.

The sample holds many counts of this clonotype. The chain is built from TRBV18 and TRBJ2-1; either TRBD1 or TRBD2 may supply D (5 bases each). The V gene lost 2 bases and the J gene lost 3 bases, with 14 bases spanning the gap. The CDR3 has 16 amino acids. Per germline, CDR1 KGHSH and CDR2 LQKENI. Here the CDR3 DNA reads TGTGCCAGCTCACCAGGGGGTGGGTCCCTCTACAATGAGCAGTTCTTC. Translating it yields CASSPGGGSLYNEQFF.

V gene TRBV20-1 combines with J gene TRBJ2-3; TRBD1 aligns across 9 bases. This CDR3 comprises 16 residues. CDR1 is DFQATT and CDR2 is SNEGSKA in the germline V gene (reference sequence). V shed 1 base, J shed 3 bases, and the junction held 8 bases outside the gene matches. CDR3 residues: CSARAHSGTGTDTQYF. CDR3 nucleotide sequence: TGCAGTGCTAGAGCTCACTCCGGGACAGGGACAGATACGCAGTATTTT.

The sample holds many counts of this clonotype. This rearrangement joins TRBV12-3 or TRBV12-4 to TRBJ2-7; TRBD1 agrees at 9 bases. V gave up 1 base and J gave up 5 bases; unmatched junction bases: 9. The CDR3 is 16 amino acids. The CDR3 nucleotides are TGTGCCAGCAGTTTAGTCCCGGGACAGGGACGGAACGAGCAGTACTTC. It translates to CASSLVPGQGRNEQYF.

This clonotype was seen more than once but under ten times. The chain employs TRBV29-1 and TRBJ2-7; D is unresolved. This CDR3 comprises 11 residues. Germline loops: CDR1 SQVTM, CDR2 ANQGSEA. V lost 0 bases to trimming and J lost 4 bases, with 4 bases between them. The CDR3 DNA sequence: TGCAGCGTTGAAGAGGGGTACGAGCAGTACTTC. It specifies CSVEEGYEQYF.

This clonotype turned up a few times. The chain couples TRBV4-1 to TRBJ1-2, with D uncertain. This CDR3 region has 13 residues. V shed 1 base and J shed 8 bases, with 11 bases lying between them. The germline V gene has CDR1 MGHRA and CDR2 YSYEKL. This CDR3 reads CASSQVFPGGYTF. In nucleotides, the CDR3 is TGCGCCAGCAGCCAAGTTTTTCCGGGAGGCTACACCTTC.

This clonotype came up many times. The gene calls are TRBV15 and TRBJ1-1; the D gene is possibly TRBD1 (5 bases). This CDR3 has 14 residues. V lost 1 base and J 5 bases, leaving 11 bases between the germline ends. Germline V gives CDR1 LNHNV, CDR2 YYDKDF (reference sequence). The CDR3 sequence: CATSRAGGGTEAFF. The CDR3 DNA reads as TGTGCCACCAGCAGAGCCGGTGGGGGGACTGAAGCTTTCTTT.

Many counts were recorded for this clonotype. The chain combines TRBV7-2 with TRBJ2-7; D perhaps matches TRBD2 (6 bases). This CDR3 comprises 14 residues. Trimming removed 0 bases at V and 5 bases at J, with 11 bases between. Looked up from germline, CDR1 is SGHTA and CDR2 is FQGNSA. The CDR3 DNA reads TGTGCCAGCAGCTTAGCCGGGAGTTACGACGAGCAGTACTTC. Protein sequence: CASSLAGSYDEQYF.

The V gene is TRBV7-6, the J gene TRBJ2-2, with TRBD2 matching over 8 bases. CDR1 and CDR2 (germline): SGHVS, FNYEAQ. Unmatched junction bases numbered 7, after V lost 7 bases and J lost 6 bases. The CDR3 totals 14 residues. For the CDR3, the DNA is TGTGCCAGCACCGAAAGCGGGAGTCCCGGGGAGCTGTTTTTT. It yields the protein CASTESGSPGELFF.

In the case of this clonotype: Since a much larger clone is just one base distant, this may be a read error. The gene calls are TRBV2 and TRBJ2-2; unclear D gene. CDR3 size: 15 residues. Germline V lookup: CDR1 SNHLY, CDR2 FYNNEI. V gave up 6 bases and J gave up 0 bases, with 11 bases separating them. CDR3 sequence (DNA): TGTGCCAGCAGGGATTACTCGACGAACACCGGGGAGCTGTTTTTT. As protein: CASRDYSTNTGELFF.

The chain employs TRBV27 and TRBJ2-7; D unresolved. The J call is doubtful: the DNA matches TRBJ2-1 better. The CDR3 has 16 amino acids. From germline, CDR1 is MNHEY and CDR2 SMNVEV (reference sequence). CDR3 sequence (DNA): TGTGCCAGCAGTTTATTCGAGGCAGGCTTCCTCTACGAGCAGTTCTTC. Its protein is CASSLFEAGFLYEQFF.

This clonotype was counted only a few times. V usage is TRBV9 and J usage is TRBJ2-3; D may correspond to TRBD1 or TRBD2 (5 bases each). Trimming pared 3 bases from V and 1 base from J, leaving 15 bases between. Germline V gives CDR1 SGDLS, CDR2 YYNGEE. This CDR3 contains 16 residues. The CDR3 DNA sequence: TGTGCCAGCAGCGACGGGGACGTCTTTGGCACAGATACGCAGTATTTT. Its protein product is CASSDGDVFGTDTQYF. Complete variable domain (other parts from reference TRBV9 and TRBJ2-3): DSGVTQTPKHLITATGQRVTLRCSPRSGDLSVYWYQQSLDQGLQFLIQYYNGEERAKGNILERFSAQQFPDLHSELNLSSLELGDSALYFCASSDGDVFGTDTQYFGPGTRLTVL.

This clonotype has at least ten counts. The chain couples TRBV27 to TRBJ2-3; no reliable D call. This CDR3 spans 13 amino acids. Germline CDR1 is MNHEY and CDR2 is SMNVEV (reference sequence). V was pared by 0 bases and J by 2 bases, with 3 bases between. The CDR3 DNA follows: TGTGCCAGCAGTTTATCGTTCACAGATACGCAGTATTTT. This sequence encodes CASSLSFTDTQYF.

This clonotype has at least ten counts. This CDR3 is CSAPPPLGRRVGATEAFF. CDR3 sequence (DNA): TGCAGTGCCCCACCTCCCCTAGGACGGAGGGTTGGGGCGACTGAAGCTTTCTTT. The V and J genes are TRBV20-1 and TRBJ1-1, with D perhaps matching TRBD1 (5 bases). The CDR3 is made up of 18 amino acids. Germline V gene lookup returns CDR1 DFQATT and CDR2 SNEGSKA (reference sequence). V was shortened by 6 bases and J by 5 bases, with 31 bases between the two germline ends.

This clonotype was observed a few times. The chain has TRBV9 and TRBJ2-5, with D perhaps TRBD2 (6 bases). The V gene's germline CDR1 is SGDLS and CDR2 YYNGEE. Between the trimmed V and J ends, which lost 4 bases and 0 bases, there was a span of 22 bases. This CDR3 comprises 18 residues. CDR3 residues: CASSSLGGHLDHQETQYF. CDR3 nucleotide sequence: TGTGCCAGCAGCTCCTTGGGGGGTCACTTGGATCACCAAGAGACCCAGTACTTC.

This clonotype has at least ten counts. The rearrangement joins TRBV7-2 to TRBJ2-3; 10 nucleotides line up with TRBD2. Trimming took 2 bases from V and 4 from J; bases not matched to a gene: 12. The CDR3 length is 18 residues. The germline gives CDR1 SGHTA, CDR2 FQGNSA. CDR3 bases: TGTGCCAGCAGCTTAAAGGTTGCTAGCGGGAGAGCTGCAGATACGCAGTATTTT. Residues: CASSLKVASGRAADTQYF.